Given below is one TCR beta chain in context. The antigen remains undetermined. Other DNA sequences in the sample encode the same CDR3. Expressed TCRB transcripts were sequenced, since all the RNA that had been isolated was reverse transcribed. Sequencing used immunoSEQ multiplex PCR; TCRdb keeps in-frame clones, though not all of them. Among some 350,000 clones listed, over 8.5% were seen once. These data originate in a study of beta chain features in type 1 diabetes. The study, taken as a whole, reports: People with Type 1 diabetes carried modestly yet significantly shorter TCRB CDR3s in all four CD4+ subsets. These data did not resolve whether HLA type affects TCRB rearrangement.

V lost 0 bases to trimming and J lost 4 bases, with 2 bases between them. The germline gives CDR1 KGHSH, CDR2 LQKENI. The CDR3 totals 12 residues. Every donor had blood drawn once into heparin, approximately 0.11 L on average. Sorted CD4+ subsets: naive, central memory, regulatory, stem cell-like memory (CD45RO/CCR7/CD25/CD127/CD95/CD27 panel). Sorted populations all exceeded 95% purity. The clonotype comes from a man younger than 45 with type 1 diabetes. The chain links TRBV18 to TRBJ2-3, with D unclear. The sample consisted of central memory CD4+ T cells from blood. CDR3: CASSPPADTQYF. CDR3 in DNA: TGTGCCAGCTCACCACCCGCAGATACGCAGTATTTT.